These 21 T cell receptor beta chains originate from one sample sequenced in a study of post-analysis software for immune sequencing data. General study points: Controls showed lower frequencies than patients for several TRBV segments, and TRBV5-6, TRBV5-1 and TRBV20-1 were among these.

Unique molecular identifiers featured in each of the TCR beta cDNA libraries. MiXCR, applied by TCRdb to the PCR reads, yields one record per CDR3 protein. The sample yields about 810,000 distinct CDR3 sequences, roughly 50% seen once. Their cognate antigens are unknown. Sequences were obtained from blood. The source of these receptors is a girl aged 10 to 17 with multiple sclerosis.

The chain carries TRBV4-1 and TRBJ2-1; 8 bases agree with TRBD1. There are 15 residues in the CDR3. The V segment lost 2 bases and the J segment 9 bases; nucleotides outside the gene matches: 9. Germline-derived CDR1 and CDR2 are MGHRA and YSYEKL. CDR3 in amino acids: CASSQSPGTGSEQFF. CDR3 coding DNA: TGCGCCAGCAGCCAAAGCCCCGGGACAGGCAGTGAGCAGTTCTTC.

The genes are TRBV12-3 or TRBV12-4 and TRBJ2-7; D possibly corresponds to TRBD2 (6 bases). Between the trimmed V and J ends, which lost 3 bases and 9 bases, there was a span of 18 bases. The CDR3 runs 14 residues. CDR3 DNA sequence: TGTGCCAGCAGTTTTAGTCCCTCCCGGGGAGGGCAGTACTTC. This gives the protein CASSFSPSRGGQYF.

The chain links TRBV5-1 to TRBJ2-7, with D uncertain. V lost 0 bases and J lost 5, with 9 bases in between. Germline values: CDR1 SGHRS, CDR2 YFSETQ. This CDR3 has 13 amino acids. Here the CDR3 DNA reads TGCGCCAGCAGCTTGGCCGGGTACGACGAGCAGTACTTC. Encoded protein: CASSLAGYDEQYF.

Here the CDR3 DNA reads TGTGCCAGCAGTGATGCTGCGGGTACGCAGTATTTT. Its translation is CASSDAAGTQYF. This chain uses TRBV25-1 with TRBJ2-3, with D perhaps TRBD2 (5 bases). This CDR3 spans 12 amino acids. Germline CDR1 is MGHDK and CDR2 is SYGVNS. V gave up 3 bases and J gave up 8 bases, with 9 bases separating them.

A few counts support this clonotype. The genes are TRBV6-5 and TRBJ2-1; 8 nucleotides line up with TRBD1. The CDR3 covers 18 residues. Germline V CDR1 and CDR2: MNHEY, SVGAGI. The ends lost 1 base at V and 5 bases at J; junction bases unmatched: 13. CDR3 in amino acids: CASSYFRGRIQGNNEQFF. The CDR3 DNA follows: TGTGCCAGCAGTTACTTCAGGGGGCGAATCCAAGGGAACAATGAGCAGTTCTTC.

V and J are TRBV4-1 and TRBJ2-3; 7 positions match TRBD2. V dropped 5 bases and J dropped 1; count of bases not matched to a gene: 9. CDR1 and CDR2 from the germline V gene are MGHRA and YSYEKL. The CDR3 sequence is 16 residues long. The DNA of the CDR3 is TGCGCCAGCAGCGCTGGGGGGGGACTTGGCACAGATACGCAGTATTTT. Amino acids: CASSAGGGLGTDTQYF.

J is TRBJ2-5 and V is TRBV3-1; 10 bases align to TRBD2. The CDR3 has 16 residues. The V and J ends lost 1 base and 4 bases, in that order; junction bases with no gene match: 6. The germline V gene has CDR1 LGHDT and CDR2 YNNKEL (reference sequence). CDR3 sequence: CASSQGLASGRETQYF. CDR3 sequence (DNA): TGTGCCAGCAGCCAAGGATTGGCTAGCGGGAGAGAGACCCAGTACTTC.

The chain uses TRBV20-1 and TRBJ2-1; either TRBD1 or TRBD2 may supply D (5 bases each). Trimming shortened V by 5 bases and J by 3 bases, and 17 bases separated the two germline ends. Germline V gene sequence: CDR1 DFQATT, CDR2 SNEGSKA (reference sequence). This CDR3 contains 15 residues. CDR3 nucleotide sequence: TGCAGTGCTGGGACCTCGCGGCACCTCTACAATGAGCAGTTCTTC. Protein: CSAGTSRHLYNEQFF.

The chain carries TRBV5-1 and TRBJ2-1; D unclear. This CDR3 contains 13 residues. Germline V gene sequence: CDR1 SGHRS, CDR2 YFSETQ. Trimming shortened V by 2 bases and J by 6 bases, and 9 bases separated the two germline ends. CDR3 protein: CASSFELSNEQFF. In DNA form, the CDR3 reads TGCGCCAGCAGCTTTGAACTTAGCAATGAGCAGTTCTTC.

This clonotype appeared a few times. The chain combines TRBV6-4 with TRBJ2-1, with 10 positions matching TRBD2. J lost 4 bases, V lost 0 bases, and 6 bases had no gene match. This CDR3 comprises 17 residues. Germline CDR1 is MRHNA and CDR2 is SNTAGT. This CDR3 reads CASSDSFSSGGYNEQFF. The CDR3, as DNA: TGTGCCAGCAGTGACTCCTTTTCTAGCGGGGGTTACAATGAGCAGTTCTTC.

CDR3 sequence: CASSTRGLPYEQYF. CDR3 sequence (DNA): TGTGCCAGCAGCACCAGGGGGTTGCCCTACGAGCAGTACTTC. This chain joins TRBV7-9 and TRBJ2-5; 7 bases match TRBD1. The J call is doubtful: the DNA matches TRBJ2-7 better. Germline values: CDR1 SEHNR, CDR2 FQNEAQ (reference sequence). CDR3 length: 14 amino acids.

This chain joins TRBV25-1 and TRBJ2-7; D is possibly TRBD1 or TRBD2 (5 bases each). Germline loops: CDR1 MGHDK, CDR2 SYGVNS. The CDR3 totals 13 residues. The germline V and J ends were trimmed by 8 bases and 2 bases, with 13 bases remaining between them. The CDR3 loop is CASSRGDTYEQYF. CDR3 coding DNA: TGTGCCAGCTCCCGAGGGGATACCTACGAGCAGTACTTC.

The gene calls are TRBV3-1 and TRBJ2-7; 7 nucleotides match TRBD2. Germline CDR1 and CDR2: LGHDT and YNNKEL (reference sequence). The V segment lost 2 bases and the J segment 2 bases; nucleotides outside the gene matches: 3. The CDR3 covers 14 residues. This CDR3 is CASSQYGRAYEQYF. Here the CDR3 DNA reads TGTGCCAGCAGCCAATATGGGAGGGCCTACGAGCAGTACTTC.

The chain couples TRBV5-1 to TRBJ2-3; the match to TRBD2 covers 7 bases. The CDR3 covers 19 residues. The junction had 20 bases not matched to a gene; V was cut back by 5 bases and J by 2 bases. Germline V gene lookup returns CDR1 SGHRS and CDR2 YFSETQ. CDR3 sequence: CASSGGLLAERSDTDTQYF. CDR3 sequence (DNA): TGCGCCAGCAGTGGGGGACTACTCGCGGAGCGGAGCGACACAGATACGCAGTATTTT.

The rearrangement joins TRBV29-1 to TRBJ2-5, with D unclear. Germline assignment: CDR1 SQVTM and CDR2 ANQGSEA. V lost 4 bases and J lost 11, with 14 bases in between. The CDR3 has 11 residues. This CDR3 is CSVALGNEQYF. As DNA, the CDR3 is TGCAGCGTTGCCCTGGGGAATGAGCAGTACTTC.

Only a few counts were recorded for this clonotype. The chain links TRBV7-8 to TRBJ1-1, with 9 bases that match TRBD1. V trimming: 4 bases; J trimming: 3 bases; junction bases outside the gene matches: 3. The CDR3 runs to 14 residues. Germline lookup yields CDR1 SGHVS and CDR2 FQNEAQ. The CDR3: CASSSGQGHTEAFF. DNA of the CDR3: TGTGCCAGCAGCTCGGGACAGGGTCACACTGAAGCTTTCTTT.

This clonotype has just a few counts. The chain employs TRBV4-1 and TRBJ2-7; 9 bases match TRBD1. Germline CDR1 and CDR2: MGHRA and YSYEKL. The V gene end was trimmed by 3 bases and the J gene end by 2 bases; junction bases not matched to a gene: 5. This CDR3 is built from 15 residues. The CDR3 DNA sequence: TGCGCCAGCAGCCAGCCGGGACAGGGCACCTACGAGCAGTACTTC. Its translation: CASSQPGQGTYEQYF.

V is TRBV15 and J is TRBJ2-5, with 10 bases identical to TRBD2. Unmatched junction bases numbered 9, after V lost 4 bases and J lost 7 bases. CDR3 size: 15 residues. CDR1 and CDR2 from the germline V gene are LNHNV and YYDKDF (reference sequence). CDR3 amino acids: CATSTPSSGRRTQYF. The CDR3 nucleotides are TGTGCCACCAGCACCCCCTCTAGCGGGAGAAGGACCCAGTACTTC.

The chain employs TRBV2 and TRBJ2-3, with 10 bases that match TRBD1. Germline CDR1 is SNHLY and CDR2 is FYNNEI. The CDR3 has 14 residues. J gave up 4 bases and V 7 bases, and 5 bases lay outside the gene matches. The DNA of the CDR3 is TGTGCCAGCAACACGGACAGGGGGGCAGATACGCAGTATTTT. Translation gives CASNTDRGADTQYF.

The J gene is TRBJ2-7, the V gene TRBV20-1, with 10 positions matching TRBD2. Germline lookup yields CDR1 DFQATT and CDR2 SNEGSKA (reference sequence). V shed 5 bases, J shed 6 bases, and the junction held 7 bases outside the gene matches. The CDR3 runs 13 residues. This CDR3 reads CSAPASGRFEQYF. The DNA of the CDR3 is TGCAGTGCTCCAGCTAGCGGGAGATTCGAGCAGTACTTC.

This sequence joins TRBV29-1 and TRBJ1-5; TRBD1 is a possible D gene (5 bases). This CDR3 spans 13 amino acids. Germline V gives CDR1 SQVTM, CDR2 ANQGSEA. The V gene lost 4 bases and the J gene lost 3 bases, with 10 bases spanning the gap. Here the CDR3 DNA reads TGCAGCGTTGCGATGGGGGTCAATCAGCCCCAGCATTTT. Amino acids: CSVAMGVNQPQHF.